This T cell receptor beta chain was identified during a study of identical twins (TCRdb year 2016). In the study overall: To test whether fetal clonotypes persist, the study used deep sequencing on TCR alpha and beta repertoires from monozygotic twins, unrelated adults of various ages, and cord blood. To rule out contamination, the twin experiments were replicated at different times with different library preparation protocols. Summary of the overall study and its limitations: In beta out-of-frame sequences, excess twin sharing was weaker, because having fewer shared sequences lowered the signal-to-noise ratio. Compared with coincidental sharing between unrelated individuals, out-of-frame TCR alpha sequences shared between twins had an excess of sequences with low generation probability. In monozygotic twins, recombination models systematically underestimated out-of-frame TCR alpha sharing, but the models matched the sharing seen between unrelated individuals. Abundant cord blood beta clonotypes carried fewer insertions; young adult naive repertoires showed a weaker similar trend, while memory repertoires showed none. Invariant T cells such as MAIT and iNKT could partly confound zero-insertion analyses, though diverse VJ usage argued against this for most clonotypes. Because the same donors could not be followed over many years, the conclusions relied on cross-sectional statistical analysis.

A remark on this clonotype: This clone's antigen is unknown. The junction shows a germline mismatch at one end, possibly a read error.

To prepare the library, 5' RACE was applied. Sequencing was carried out with an Illumina HiSeq 2000. Template switching introduced a universal primer binding site; the final cDNA contained a unique molecular identifier, enabling accurate counting of TCR cDNA molecules. Specific primers in the conserved constant-segment region were used to synthesize first-strand cDNA for TCR alpha and beta chains. To control for contamination, each cDNA library was double barcoded with a SMART-Mk sample barcode plus Illumina barcodes. TruSeq adapter sequences along with Illumina sample barcodes were introduced in two successive PCR steps. TCR alpha and beta cDNA libraries were sequenced on the Illumina HiSeq platform with custom primers. The original pipeline was this. MiGEC processed the raw reads to extract unique molecular identifiers, while MiXCR was used to determine the CDR3 positions. Recombination models were inferred per individual with the repgenHMM and IGoR tools using an EM algorithm. The analysis of shared clonotypes was done with the tcR package in R, with sharing normalized by the product of cloneset sizes. To study raw recombination without the effects of thymic and clonal selection, out-of-frame nonproductive sequences were analyzed. Using fastp trimming at Q25 and MiXCR clonotype assembly, TCRdb reanalyzed the public sequencing data and kept in-frame beta chains. CDR3 protein sequences are deduplicated, and each keeps its most common genes and DNA. TCRdb's processing, not the authors' own work, is the source of the V and J calls. Within this sample are around 550,000 distinct CDR3 sequences, with nearly 15% of them counted one time only. More than 0.4% of the sample is in the top ten clones.

Every donor was a healthy Caucasian. Three pairs of female monozygotic twins, all aged roughly 18 to 29 years, made up the twin cohort. Positive isolation kits from Invitrogen were used to isolate CD4+ and CD8+ T cell populations. The CDR3 runs 18 amino acids, cysteine and phenylalanine included. Only the CDR3 part of the read is kept: 54 bases, read in frame from the first base. These data also featured in a second study, about yellow fever vaccine responses in identical twins. Per that second paper: The authors reported that the T cell response to vaccination in identical twins appeared partly convergent and partly personalized. In identical twins, the study followed T cell clones that responded to the vaccine with precision.

This sequence was found in a woman between 18 and 30 years old in good health. This chain joins TRBV12-3 or TRBV12-4 to TRBJ2-1; the D gene assignment is perhaps TRBD1 or TRBD2, with each matching 7 bases. Sequenced: CD4+ T cells sorted from blood. The CDR3 region reads CACSSPRGGVSSPNEQFF. Read as DNA, the sequence is TGTGCCTGCAGTTCCCCCAGGGGGGGAGTGAGTTCCCCCAATGAGCAGTTCTTC.